The sequence of this T cell receptor beta chain was determined in a study of T cell responses to AZD1222 COVID-19 vaccine. General study points: Epitopes outside B.1.351 and B.1.1.7 mutated regions reportedly drew nearly half of spike TCRs. Donors in the cohort were predominantly white British and more often female, and clonal diversity was possibly underestimated. Elevations in Spike-specific TCR breadth and depth followed administration of two AZD1222 doses.

The germline gives CDR1 SGHNT, CDR2 YYREEE (reference sequence). The CDR3 totals 14 residues. Trimming cost V 0 bases and J 5 bases, with 9 bases left between them. Concerning this clone: Its matching antigen is unknown.

The protocol was immunoSEQ multiplex PCR, while the TCRdb copy is restricted to in-frame clones and leaves out a portion. The repertoire holds some 150,000 clones, with about 90% as singletons. The sequences come from peripheral blood, collected on day 0 of AZD1222 vaccination. V and J are TRBV5-4 and TRBJ1-5; no clear D gene. The sequence came from an adult in good health. The CDR3 protein is CASSLAGGDQPQHF. The CDR3 nucleotides read TGTGCCAGCAGCTTGGCCGGTGGGGATCAGCCCCAGCATTTT.